Presented here are 25 T cell receptor beta chains from one specimen sequenced in a study of STAT5B mutations in CD4+ large granular lymphocyte leukemia. TCRdb's copy holds only in-frame clones and misses some; the assay was immunoSEQ multiplex PCR. The sample includes over 45,000 clones, roughly 70% of them seen just once. Sequenced: CD4+ T cells from blood buffy coats. These receptors were taken from a human donor in good health.

The rearrangement uses TRBV19 and TRBJ1-5; TRBD1 might be the D (6 bases). V lost 0 bases and J 6 bases, leaving 15 bases between the germline ends. The CDR3 spans 16 residues. Germline CDR1 LNHDA, CDR2 SQIVND (reference sequence). Here the CDR3 DNA reads TGTGCCAGTAGTATAGACGGCAGGGGCCCCCTTCAGCCCCAGCATTTT. Protein sequence: CASSIDGRGPLQPQHF.

This chain connects TRBV9 to TRBJ1-3, with 8 bases lining up with TRBD1. V shed 4 bases, J shed 0 bases, and the junction held 3 bases outside the gene matches. The CDR3 covers 15 residues. In germline, CDR1 is SGDLS, CDR2 YYNGEE. CDR3 DNA: TGTGCCAGCAGCCCGGGACAGGTCTCTGGAAACACCATATATTTT. Its protein product is CASSPGQVSGNTIYF.

This chain links TRBV6-5 with TRBJ1-3, with D possibly TRBD1 on 5 matching bases. Per the germline V gene, CDR1 is MNHEY and CDR2 is SVGAGI. V was trimmed by 2 bases and J by 3 bases, leaving 11 bases between them. The CDR3 spans 15 residues. CDR3 nucleotide sequence: TGTGCCAGCAGTTACGGCCGGGGCGGTGGAAACACCATATATTTT. Its translation: CASSYGRGGGNTIYF.

The rearrangement links TRBV29-1 to TRBJ2-5, with D hard to call. CDR1 SQVTM and CDR2 ANQGSEA come from the germline V gene. The CDR3 contains 11 residues. V was pared by 8 bases and J by 5 bases, with 12 bases between. CDR3 sequence: CSPVFLETQYF. In DNA form, the CDR3 reads TGCAGCCCGGTCTTTTTGGAGACCCAGTACTTC.

V is TRBV5-1 and J is TRBJ1-2; D gene uncertain. The CDR3 sequence is 13 residues long. The V end lost 2 bases, the J end lost 5 bases, and 10 bases lay between the germline ends. Germline loops: CDR1 SGHRS, CDR2 YFSETQ. The CDR3 DNA reads TGCGCCAGCAGCTTTGAGGGCGAATATGGCTACACCTTC. This sequence encodes CASSFEGEYGYTF.

This clone occurred once. The V call is TRBV5-8, the J call TRBJ2-4, with D maybe TRBD2 (7 bases). V was shortened by 5 bases and J by 8 bases, with 14 bases between the two germline ends. The CDR3 loop spans 13 amino acids. Germline lookup yields CDR1 SGHTS and CDR2 YDEGEE. CDR3 sequence (DNA): TGTGCCAGCAGAGGAGGGGGAGGGGACATTCAGTACTTC. Translating gives CASRGGGGDIQYF.

This clone has just one count. V usage is TRBV5-1 and J usage is TRBJ2-5, with 8 bases matching TRBD1. The J call may be in error: the DNA end matches TRBJ2-7 better. There are 14 residues in the CDR3. Germline V lookup: CDR1 SGHRS, CDR2 YFSETQ. CDR3 DNA: TGCGCCAGCAGCTTACAGGGGGAGACGTACGAGCAGTACTTC. It codes for CASSLQGETYEQYF.

The chain joins TRBV18 to TRBJ1-5, with D uncertain. The germline V and J ends were trimmed by 4 bases and 1 base, with 14 bases remaining between them. The germline gives CDR1 KGHSH, CDR2 LQKENI. This CDR3 region has 16 residues. The CDR3 reads CASSLGLGASNQPQHF. In DNA, the CDR3 is TGTGCCAGCTCACTAGGACTAGGTGCGAGCAATCAGCCCCAGCATTTT.

The chain carries TRBV19 and TRBJ1-5; tentatively, D is TRBD1 (5 bases). The germline V gene has CDR1 LNHDA and CDR2 SQIVND (reference sequence). The CDR3 length is 12 residues. The V end was cut by 10 bases, the J end by 0 bases, with 7 bases between. In DNA, the CDR3 is TGTGCCACCAGGGATAGCAATCAGCCCCAGCATTTT. Its protein is CATRDSNQPQHF.

The chain uses TRBV27 and TRBJ1-4, with D hard to call. Germline V gives CDR1 MNHEY, CDR2 SMNVEV (reference sequence). This CDR3 has 14 amino acids. Deletions cut 6 bases from V and 5 bases from J, with 13 bases between. Here the CDR3 reads CASSRPQINEKLFF. The CDR3 DNA reads as TGTGCCAGCAGCCGACCGCAGATAAATGAAAAACTGTTTTTT.

The J gene is TRBJ2-2, the V gene TRBV5-1; no firm D call. CDR1 is SGHRS and CDR2 is YFSETQ in the germline V gene. The CDR3 totals 14 residues. V was clipped by 5 bases and J by 2 bases, with 10 bases between them. The CDR3 here is CASRRRVNTGELFF. CDR3 in DNA: TGCGCCAGCAGACGTAGGGTTAACACCGGGGAGCTGTTTTTT.

This clone showed up just a few times. The J gene is TRBJ2-2, the V gene TRBV30; 7 bases are a match to TRBD1. Per germline, CDR1 GTSNPN and CDR2 SVGIG (reference sequence). There are 14 residues in the CDR3. Losses at the gene ends were 5 bases for V and 5 bases for J; bases not matched to a gene: 8. CDR3 loop: CAWSRDSLTGELFF. CDR3 in DNA: TGTGCCTGGTCCCGGGACAGCCTTACCGGGGAGCTGTTTTTT.

The rearrangement links TRBV27 to TRBJ2-3, with D possibly called TRBD1 or TRBD2 (6 bases each). V was clipped by 8 bases and J by 0 bases, with 12 bases between them. CDR1 is MNHEY and CDR2 is SMNVEV in the germline V gene (reference sequence). This CDR3 region has 14 residues. The CDR3 nucleotides are TGTGCCAGCTGGAGGGGGACCAGCACAGATACGCAGTATTTT. Protein sequence: CASWRGTSTDTQYF.

The rearrangement joins TRBV27 to TRBJ1-1; no clear D gene. CDR1 is MNHEY, CDR2 SMNVEV, per germline (reference sequence). The CDR3 is made up of 13 amino acids. The V and J ends lost 4 bases and 5 bases respectively, with 11 bases between them. The CDR3 here is CASSYGPRTEAFF. The CDR3 coding sequence is TGTGCCAGCAGTTACGGGCCGAGGACTGAAGCTTTCTTT.

The table lists this clone with a few counts. This chain connects TRBV7-2 to TRBJ2-3; D is possibly TRBD1 or TRBD2 (5 bases each). Per the germline V gene, CDR1 is SGHTA and CDR2 is FQGNSA. Trimming shortened V by 6 bases and J by 6 bases, and 13 bases separated the two germline ends. CDR3 length: 13 amino acids. CDR3 residues: CASSSGTPDTQYF. In DNA form, the CDR3 reads TGTGCCAGCAGTTCCGGGACCCCGGATACGCAGTATTTT.

This clone was seen a single time. The rearrangement links TRBV4-2 to TRBJ1-2, with 9 bases lining up with TRBD1. CDR1 LGHNA and CDR2 YNFKEQ come from the germline V gene. V lost 4 bases to trimming and J lost 6 bases; unmatched junction nucleotides: 6. CDR3 length equals 14 residues. CDR3 region: CASSRTGENHGYTF. The CDR3 DNA sequence: TGTGCCAGCAGCCGGACAGGGGAGAATCATGGCTACACCTTC.

This clone was seen only a few times. The rearrangement joins TRBV9 to TRBJ1-3; D is undetermined. This CDR3 has 13 residues. CDR1 is SGDLS and CDR2 is YYNGEE in the germline V gene. The V gene lost 4 bases and the J gene lost 7 bases, with 12 bases spanning the gap. In DNA, the CDR3 is TGTGCCAGCAGCCCCCAAGGGTGGAACACCATATATTTT. Its translation is CASSPQGWNTIYF.

This chain links TRBV15 with TRBJ2-3, with 11 nucleotides matching TRBD2. The CDR3 has 18 residues. V trimming: 1 base; J trimming: 0 bases; junction bases outside the gene matches: 6. Germline CDR1 reads LNHNV; CDR2 reads YYDKDF (reference sequence). CDR3 protein: CATSRGTLAGGSTDTQYF. CDR3 nucleotides: TGTGCCACCAGCAGAGGGACTCTAGCGGGGGGTAGCACAGATACGCAGTATTTT.

This sequence joins TRBV6-1 and TRBJ1-1; the match to TRBD1 covers 7 bases. Germline lookup yields CDR1 MNHNS and CDR2 SASEGT. V gave up 6 bases and J gave up 7 bases; unmatched junction bases: 11. There are 14 residues in the CDR3. The CDR3: CASSSRQGTVEAFF. The DNA of the CDR3 is TGTGCCAGCAGCTCTAGACAGGGTACGGTTGAAGCTTTCTTT.

The genes are TRBV4-1 and TRBJ2-5, with TRBD1 identical over 7 bases. V lost 2 bases and J lost 5; bases outside the gene matches: 11. From germline, CDR1 is MGHRA and CDR2 YSYEKL. This CDR3 has 16 amino acids. The CDR3 spells CASSQSADRVGETQYF. CDR3 sequence (DNA): TGCGCCAGCAGCCAATCTGCTGACAGGGTAGGGGAGACCCAGTACTTC.

As concerns this clone: One end of the junction varies from germline; a read error may be responsible. CDR3 sequence: CASSPTGTVYNEQFF. The CDR3 DNA sequence: TGTGCTAGCAGCCCAACCGGGACAGTTTACAATGAGCAGTTCTTC. The rearrangement joins TRBV7-7 to TRBJ2-1; 7 nucleotides line up with TRBD1. Germline V CDR1 and CDR2: SSHAT, FNYEAQ (reference sequence). The CDR3 length is 15 residues.

The V call is TRBV5-1, the J call TRBJ2-3; TRBD2 matches at 8 bases. The germline V gene encodes CDR1 SGHRS and CDR2 YFSETQ. The CDR3 consists of 16 residues. V was pared by 0 bases and J by 3 bases, with 6 bases of the junction left unmatched. The CDR3 DNA sequence: TGCGCCAGCAGCTTGGGCAATAGCGGGGAGACAGATACGCAGTATTTT. It yields the protein CASSLGNSGETDTQYF.

Of note for this clone: A junction boundary mismatches the germline segment, possibly from a read error. The chain links TRBV7-2 to TRBJ2-1; D not resolved. CDR3 size: 13 residues. Germline-derived CDR1 and CDR2 are SGHTA and FQGNSA. Here the CDR3 DNA reads TGTGCCAGCAGCTTAGCTTTCGGAAATGAGCGGTTCTTC. Its protein product is CASSLAFGNERFF. Filled out from reference TRBV7-2 and TRBJ2-1, the complete variable domain reads GAGVSQSPSNKVTEKGKDVELRCDPISGHTALYWYRQSLGQGLEFLIYFQGNSAPDKSGLPSDRFSAERTGGSVSTLTIQRTQQEDSAVYLCASSLAFGNERFFGPGTRLTVL.

This clone showed up just a few times. The chain is built from TRBV30 and TRBJ1-1; D is undetermined. This CDR3 spans 13 amino acids. V shed 6 bases and J shed 4 bases, with 15 bases lying between them. Per germline, CDR1 GTSNPN and CDR2 SVGIG (reference sequence). CDR3 in DNA: TGTGCCTGCGCTTCTACCTCTGGCACTGAAGCTTTCTTT. This encodes CACASTSGTEAFF.

V usage is TRBV28 and J usage is TRBJ2-5, with D tentatively TRBD2 (6 bases). Germline CDR1 reads MDHEN; CDR2 reads SYDVKM. V lost 4 bases, J lost 5 bases, and 14 bases lay in between. This CDR3 has 14 amino acids. This chain's CDR3 is CASSSRGSGETQYF. CDR3 in DNA: TGTGCCAGCAGTTCACGGGGGTCGGGCGAGACCCAGTACTTC. The full variable domain, rest sourced from reference TRBV28 and TRBJ2-5, is DVKVTQSSRYLVKRTGEKVFLECVQDMDHENMFWYRQDPGLGLRLIYFSYDVKMKEKGDIPEGYSVSREKKERFSLILESASTNQTSMYLCASSSRGSGETQYFGPGTRLLVL.